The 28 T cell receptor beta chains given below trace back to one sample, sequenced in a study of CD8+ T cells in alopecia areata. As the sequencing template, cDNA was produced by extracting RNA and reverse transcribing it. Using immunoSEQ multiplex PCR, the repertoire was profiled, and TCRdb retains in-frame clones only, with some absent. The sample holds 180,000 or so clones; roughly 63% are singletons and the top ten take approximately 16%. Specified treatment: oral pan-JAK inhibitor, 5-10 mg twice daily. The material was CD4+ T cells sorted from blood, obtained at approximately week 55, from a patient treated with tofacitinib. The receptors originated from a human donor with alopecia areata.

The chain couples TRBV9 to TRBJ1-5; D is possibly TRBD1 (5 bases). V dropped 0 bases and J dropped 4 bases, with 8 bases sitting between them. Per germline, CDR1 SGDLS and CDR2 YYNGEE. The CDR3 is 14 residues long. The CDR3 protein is CASSVGQTNQPQHF. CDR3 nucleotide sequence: TGTGCCAGCAGCGTAGGACAGACTAATCAGCCCCAGCATTTT.

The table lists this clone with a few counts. CDR3 sequence reads: CASSQPGQSRYEQYF. CDR3 bases: TGTGCCAGCAGCCAACCGGGACAGTCCCGCTACGAGCAGTACTTC. The genes are TRBV4-2 and TRBJ2-7; 7 bases are shared with TRBD1. Germline lookup yields CDR1 LGHNA and CDR2 YNFKEQ. V lost 2 bases, J lost 3 bases, and 7 bases stayed unmatched. This CDR3 contains 15 residues.

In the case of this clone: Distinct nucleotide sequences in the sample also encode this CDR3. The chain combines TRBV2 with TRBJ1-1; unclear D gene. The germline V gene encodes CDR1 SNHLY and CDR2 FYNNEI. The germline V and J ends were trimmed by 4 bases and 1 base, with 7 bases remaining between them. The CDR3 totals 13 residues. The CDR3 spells CASSGNKNTEAFF. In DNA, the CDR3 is TGTGCCAGCAGTGGAAACAAGAACACTGAAGCTTTCTTT. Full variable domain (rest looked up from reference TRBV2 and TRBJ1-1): EPEVTQTPSHQVTQMGQEVILRCVPISNHLYFYWYRQILGQKVEFLVSFYNNEISEKSEIFDDQFSVERPDGSNFTLKIRSTKLEDSAMYFCASSGNKNTEAFFGQGTRLTVV.

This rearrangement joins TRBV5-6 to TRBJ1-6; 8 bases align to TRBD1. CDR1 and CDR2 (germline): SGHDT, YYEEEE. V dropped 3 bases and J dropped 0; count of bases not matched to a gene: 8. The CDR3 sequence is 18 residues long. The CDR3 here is CASSWDRPGSSYNSPLHF. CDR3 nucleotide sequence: TGTGCCAGCAGCTGGGACAGGCCGGGGAGCTCCTATAATTCACCCCTCCACTTT.

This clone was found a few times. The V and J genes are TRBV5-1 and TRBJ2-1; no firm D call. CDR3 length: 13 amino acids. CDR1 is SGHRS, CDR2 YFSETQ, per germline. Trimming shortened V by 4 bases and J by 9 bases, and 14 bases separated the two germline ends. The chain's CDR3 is CASSPSSVGEQFF. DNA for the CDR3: TGCGCCAGCAGCCCCTCTTCTGTCGGTGAGCAGTTCTTC.

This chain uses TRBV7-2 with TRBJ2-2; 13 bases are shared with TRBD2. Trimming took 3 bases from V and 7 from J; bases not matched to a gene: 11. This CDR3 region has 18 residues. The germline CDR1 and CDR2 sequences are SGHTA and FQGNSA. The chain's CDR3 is CASSFPELAGGLLGELFF. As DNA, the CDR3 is TGTGCCAGCAGCTTCCCCGAACTAGCGGGGGGGCTTCTCGGGGAGCTGTTTTTT.

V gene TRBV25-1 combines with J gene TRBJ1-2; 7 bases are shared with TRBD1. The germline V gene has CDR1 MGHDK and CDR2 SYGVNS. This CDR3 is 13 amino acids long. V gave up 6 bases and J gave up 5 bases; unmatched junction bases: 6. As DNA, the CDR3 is TGTGCCAGCAGGGGACAGCAGTTATATGGCTACACCTTC. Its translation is CASRGQQLYGYTF.

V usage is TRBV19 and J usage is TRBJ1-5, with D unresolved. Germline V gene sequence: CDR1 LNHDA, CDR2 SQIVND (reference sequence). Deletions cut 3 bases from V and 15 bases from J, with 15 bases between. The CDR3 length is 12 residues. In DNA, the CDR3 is TGTGCCAGTAGTATCACCACCTCTCCACGGCATTTT. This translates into CASSITTSPRHF.

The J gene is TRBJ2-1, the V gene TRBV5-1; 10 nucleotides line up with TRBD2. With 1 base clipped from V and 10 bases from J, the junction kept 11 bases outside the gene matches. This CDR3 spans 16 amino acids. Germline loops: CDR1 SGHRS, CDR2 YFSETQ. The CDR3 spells CASSLSVLAGVREQFF. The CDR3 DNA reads TGCGCCAGCAGCTTGTCCGTCCTAGCGGGGGTACGCGAGCAGTTCTTC.

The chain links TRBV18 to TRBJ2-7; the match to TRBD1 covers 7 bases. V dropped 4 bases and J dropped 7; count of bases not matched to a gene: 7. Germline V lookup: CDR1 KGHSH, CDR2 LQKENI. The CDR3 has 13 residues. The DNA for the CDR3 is TGTGCCAGCTCACTTGGACAGGCCTGGGAGCAGTACTTC. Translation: CASSLGQAWEQYF.

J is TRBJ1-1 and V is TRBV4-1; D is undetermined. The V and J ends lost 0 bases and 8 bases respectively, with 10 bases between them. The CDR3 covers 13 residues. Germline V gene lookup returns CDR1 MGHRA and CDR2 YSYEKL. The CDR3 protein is CASSQDPHSEAFF. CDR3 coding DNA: TGCGCCAGCAGCCAAGACCCCCATTCAGAAGCTTTCTTT.

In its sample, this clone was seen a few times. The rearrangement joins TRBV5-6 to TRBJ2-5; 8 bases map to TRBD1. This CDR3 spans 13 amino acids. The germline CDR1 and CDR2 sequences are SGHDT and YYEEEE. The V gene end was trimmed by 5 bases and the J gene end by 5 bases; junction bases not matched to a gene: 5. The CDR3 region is CASSYTGGETQYF. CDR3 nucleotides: TGTGCCAGCAGTTACACAGGGGGGGAGACCCAGTACTTC.

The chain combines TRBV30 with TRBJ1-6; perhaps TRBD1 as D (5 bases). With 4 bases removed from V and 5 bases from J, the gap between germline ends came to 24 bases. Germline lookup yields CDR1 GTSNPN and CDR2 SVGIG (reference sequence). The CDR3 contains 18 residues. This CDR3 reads CAWKRRGGVSGNNSPLHF. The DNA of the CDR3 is TGTGCCTGGAAACGCCGCGGGGGGGTCTCTGGCAATAATTCACCCCTCCACTTT.

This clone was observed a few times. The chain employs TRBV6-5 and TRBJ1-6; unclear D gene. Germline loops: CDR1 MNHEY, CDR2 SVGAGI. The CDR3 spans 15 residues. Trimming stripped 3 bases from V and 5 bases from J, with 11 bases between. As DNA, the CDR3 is TGTGCCAGCAGTTATACGCCCGTTGATAATTCACCCCTCCACTTT. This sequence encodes CASSYTPVDNSPLHF.

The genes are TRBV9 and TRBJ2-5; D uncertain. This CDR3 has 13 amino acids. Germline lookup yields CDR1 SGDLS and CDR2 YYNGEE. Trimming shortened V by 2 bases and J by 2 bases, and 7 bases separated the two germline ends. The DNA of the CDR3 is TGTGCCAGCAGCGTCAGCCCACAAGAGACCCAGTACTTC. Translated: CASSVSPQETQYF.

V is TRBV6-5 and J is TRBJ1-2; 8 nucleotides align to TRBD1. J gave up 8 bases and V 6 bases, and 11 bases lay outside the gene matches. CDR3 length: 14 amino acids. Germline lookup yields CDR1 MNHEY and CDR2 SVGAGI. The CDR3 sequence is CASRGLDRGGGYTF. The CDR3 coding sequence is TGTGCCAGCAGAGGCCTTGACAGGGGAGGAGGCTACACCTTC.

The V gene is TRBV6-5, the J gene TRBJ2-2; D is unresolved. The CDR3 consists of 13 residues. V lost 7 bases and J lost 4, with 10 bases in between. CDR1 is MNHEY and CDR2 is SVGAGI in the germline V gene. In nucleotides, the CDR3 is TGTGCCAGCACACGCGGTGGCACCGGGGAGCTGTTTTTT. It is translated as CASTRGGTGELFF.

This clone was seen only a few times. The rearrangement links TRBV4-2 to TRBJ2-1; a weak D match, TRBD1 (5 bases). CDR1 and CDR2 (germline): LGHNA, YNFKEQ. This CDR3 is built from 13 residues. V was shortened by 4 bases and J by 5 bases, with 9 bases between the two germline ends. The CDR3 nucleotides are TGTGCCAGCAGCCTGACAGTCCACAATGAGCAGTTCTTC. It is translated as CASSLTVHNEQFF.

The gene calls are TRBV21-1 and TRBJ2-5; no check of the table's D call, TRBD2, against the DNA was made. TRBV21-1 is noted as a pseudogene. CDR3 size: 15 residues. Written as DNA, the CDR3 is TGTGCCAGCGGTCGGAGGGGCGATTGGGTGGAGACCCAGTACTTC. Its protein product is CASGRRGDWVETQYF.

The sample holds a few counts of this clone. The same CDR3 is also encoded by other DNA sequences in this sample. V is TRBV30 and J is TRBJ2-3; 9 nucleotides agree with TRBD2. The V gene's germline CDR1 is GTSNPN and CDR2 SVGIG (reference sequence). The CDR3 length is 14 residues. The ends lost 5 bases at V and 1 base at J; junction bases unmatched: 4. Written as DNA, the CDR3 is TGTGCCTGGTCGCGGGGGGGAGGCACAGATACGCAGTATTTT. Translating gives CAWSRGGGTDTQYF.

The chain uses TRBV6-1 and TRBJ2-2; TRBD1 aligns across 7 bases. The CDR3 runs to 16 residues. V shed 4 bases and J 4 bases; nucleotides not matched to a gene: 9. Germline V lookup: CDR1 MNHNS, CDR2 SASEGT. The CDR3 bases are TGTGCCAGCAGTGGCCCACAGGGGCCGCTCACCGGGGAGCTGTTTTTT. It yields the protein CASSGPQGPLTGELFF.

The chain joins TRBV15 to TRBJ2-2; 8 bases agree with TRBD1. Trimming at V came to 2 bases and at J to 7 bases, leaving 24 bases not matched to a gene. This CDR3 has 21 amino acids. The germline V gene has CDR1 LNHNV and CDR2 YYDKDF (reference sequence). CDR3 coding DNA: TGTGCCACCAGCAGATCGGTCCTAAACCGTGAACAGGGGGAAATCTTCGGGGAGCTGTTTTTT. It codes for CATSRSVLNREQGEIFGELFF.

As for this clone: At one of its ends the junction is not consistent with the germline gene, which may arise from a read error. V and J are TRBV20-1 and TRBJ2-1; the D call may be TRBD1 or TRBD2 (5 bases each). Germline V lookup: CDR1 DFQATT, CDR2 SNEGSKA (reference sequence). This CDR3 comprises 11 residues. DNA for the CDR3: TGCAGTGCCAGAGGGACGAATGAGCAGTTCTTC. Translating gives CSARGTNEQFF.

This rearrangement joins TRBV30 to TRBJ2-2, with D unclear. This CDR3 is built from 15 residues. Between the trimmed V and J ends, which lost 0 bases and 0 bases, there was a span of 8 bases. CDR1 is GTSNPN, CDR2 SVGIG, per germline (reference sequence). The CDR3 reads CAWSVWASNTGELFF. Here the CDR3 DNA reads TGTGCCTGGAGTGTTTGGGCCTCGAACACCGGGGAGCTGTTTTTT.

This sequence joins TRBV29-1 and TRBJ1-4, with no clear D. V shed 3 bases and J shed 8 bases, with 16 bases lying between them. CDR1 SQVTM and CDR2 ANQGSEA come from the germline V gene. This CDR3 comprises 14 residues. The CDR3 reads CSVDSGSKGEKLFF. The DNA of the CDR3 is TGCAGCGTTGATTCAGGCTCTAAAGGGGAAAAACTGTTTTTT.

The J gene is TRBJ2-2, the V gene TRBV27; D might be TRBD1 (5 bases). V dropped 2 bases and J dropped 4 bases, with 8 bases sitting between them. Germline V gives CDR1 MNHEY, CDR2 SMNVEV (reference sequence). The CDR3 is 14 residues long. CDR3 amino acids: CASSLKGFTGELFF. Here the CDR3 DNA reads TGTGCCAGCAGTTTAAAGGGGTTCACCGGGGAGCTGTTTTTT.

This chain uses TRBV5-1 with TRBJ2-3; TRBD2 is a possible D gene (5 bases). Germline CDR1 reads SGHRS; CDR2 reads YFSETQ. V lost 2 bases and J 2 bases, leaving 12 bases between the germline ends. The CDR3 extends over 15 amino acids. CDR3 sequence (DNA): TGCGCCAGCAGCTTCGGACTTCAAACCACAGATACGCAGTATTTT. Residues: CASSFGLQTTDTQYF.

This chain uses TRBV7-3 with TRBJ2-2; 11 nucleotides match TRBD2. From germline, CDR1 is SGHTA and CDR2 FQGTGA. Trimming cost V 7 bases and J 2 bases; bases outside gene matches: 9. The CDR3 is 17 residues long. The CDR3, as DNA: TGTGCCAGCACCAAAACTAGCGGGGGACAAAACACCGGGGAGCTGTTTTTT. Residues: CASTKTSGGQNTGELFF.